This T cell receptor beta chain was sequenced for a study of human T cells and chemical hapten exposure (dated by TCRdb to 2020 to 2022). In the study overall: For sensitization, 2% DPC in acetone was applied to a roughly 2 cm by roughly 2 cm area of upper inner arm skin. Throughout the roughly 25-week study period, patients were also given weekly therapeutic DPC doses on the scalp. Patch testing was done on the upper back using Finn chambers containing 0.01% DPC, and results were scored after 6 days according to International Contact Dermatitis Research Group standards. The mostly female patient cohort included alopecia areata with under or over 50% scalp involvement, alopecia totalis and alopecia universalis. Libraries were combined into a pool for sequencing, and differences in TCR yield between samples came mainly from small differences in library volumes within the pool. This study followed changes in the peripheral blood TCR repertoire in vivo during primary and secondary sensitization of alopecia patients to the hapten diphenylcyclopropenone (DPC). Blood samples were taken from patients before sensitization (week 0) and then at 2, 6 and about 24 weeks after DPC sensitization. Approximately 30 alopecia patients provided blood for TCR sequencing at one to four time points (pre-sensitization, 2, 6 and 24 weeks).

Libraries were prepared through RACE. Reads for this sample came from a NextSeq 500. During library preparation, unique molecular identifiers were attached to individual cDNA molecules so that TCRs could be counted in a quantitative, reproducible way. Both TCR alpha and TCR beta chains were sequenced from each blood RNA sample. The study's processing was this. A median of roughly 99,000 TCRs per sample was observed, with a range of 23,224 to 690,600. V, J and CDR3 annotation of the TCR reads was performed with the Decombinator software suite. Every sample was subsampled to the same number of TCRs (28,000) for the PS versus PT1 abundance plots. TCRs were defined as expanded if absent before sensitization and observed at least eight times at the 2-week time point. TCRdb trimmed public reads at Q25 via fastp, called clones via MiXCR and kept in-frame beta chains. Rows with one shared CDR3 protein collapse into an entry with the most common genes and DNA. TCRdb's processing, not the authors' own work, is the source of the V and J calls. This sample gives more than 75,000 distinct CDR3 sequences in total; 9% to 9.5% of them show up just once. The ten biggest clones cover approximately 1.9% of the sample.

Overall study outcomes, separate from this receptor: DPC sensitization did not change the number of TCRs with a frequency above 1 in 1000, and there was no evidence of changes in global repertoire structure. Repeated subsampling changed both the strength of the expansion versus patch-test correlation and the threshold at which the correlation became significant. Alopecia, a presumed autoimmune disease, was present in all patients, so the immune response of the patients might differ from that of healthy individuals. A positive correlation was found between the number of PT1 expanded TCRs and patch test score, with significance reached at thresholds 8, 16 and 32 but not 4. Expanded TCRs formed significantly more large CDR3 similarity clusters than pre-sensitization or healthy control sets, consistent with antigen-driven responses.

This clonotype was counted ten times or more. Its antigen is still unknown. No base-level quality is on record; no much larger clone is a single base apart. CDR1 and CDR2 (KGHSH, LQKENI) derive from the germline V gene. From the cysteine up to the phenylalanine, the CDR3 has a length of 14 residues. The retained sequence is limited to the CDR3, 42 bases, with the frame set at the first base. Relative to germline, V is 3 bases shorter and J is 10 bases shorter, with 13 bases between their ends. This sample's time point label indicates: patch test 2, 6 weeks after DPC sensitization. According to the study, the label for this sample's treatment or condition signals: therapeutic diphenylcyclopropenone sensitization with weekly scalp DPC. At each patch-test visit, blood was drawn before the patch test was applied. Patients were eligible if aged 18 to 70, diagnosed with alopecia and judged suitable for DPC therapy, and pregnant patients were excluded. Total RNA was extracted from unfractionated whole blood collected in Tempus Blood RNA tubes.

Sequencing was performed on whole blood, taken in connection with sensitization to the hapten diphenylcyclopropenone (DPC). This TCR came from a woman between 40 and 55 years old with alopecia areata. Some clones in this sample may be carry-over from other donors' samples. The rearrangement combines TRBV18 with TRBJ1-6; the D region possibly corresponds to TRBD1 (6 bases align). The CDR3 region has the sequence CASSPGADTSPLHF. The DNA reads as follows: TGTGCCAGCTCACCGGGGGCAGATACCTCACCCCTCCACTTT. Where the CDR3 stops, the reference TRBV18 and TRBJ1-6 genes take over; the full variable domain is NAGVMQNPRHLVRRRGQEARLRCSPMKGHSHVYWYRQLPEEGLKFMVYLQKENIIDESGMPKERFSAEFPKEGPSILRIQQVVRGDSAAYFCASSPGADTSPLHFGNGTRLTVT.